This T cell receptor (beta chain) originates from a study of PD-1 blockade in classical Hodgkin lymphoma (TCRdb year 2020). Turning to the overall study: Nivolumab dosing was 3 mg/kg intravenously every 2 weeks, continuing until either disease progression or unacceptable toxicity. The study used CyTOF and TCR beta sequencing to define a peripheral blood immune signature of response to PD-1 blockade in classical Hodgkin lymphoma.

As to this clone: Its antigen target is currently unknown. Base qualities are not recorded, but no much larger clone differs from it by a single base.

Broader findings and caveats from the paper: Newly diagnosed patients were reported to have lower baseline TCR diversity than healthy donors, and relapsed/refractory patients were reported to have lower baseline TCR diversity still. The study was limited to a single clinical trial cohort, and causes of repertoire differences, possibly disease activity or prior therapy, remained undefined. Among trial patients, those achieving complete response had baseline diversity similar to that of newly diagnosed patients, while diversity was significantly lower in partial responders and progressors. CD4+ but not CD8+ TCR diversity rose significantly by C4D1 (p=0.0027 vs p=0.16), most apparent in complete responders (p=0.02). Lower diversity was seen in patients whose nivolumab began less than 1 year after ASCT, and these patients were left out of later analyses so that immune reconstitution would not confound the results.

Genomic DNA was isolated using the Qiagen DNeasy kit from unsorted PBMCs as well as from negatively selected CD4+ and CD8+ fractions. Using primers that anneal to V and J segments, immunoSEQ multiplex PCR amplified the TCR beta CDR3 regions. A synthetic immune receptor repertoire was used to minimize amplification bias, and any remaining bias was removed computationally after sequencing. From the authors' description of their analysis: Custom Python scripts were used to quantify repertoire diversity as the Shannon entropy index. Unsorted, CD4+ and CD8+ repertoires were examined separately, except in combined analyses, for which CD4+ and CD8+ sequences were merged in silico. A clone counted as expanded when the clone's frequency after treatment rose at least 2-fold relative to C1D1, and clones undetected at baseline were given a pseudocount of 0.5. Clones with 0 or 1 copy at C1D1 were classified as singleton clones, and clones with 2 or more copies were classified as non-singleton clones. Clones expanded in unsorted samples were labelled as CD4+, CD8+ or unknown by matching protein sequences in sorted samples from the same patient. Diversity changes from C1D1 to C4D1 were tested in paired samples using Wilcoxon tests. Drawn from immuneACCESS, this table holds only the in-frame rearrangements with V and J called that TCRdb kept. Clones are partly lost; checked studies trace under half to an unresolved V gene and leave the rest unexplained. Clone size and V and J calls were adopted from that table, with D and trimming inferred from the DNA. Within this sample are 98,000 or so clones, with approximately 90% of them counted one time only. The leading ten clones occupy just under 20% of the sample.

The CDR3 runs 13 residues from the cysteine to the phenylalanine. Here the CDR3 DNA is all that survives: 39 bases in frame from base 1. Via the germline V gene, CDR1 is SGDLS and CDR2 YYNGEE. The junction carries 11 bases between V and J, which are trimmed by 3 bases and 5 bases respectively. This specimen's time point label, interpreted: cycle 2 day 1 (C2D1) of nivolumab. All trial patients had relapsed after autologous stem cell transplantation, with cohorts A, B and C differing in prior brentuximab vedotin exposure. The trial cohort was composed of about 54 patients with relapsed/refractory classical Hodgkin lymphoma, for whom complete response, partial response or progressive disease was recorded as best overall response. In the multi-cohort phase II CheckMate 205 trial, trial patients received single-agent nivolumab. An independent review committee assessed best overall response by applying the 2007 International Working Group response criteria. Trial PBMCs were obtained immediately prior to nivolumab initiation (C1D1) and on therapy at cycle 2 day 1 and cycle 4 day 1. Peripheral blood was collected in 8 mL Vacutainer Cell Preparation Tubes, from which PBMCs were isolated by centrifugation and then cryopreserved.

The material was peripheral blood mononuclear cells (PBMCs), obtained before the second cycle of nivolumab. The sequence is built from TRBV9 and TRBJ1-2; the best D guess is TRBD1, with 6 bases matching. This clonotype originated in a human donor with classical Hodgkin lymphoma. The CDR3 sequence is CASSGIQGYGYTF. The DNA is TGTGCCAGCAGCGGGATACAGGGATATGGCTACACCTTC.